This record looks at one T cell receptor (beta chain) sequence and its context. The target antigen is unknown. Produced via immunoSEQ multiplex PCR; TCRdb's table is partial and in-frame only. The top ten hold nearly 1.5% of the sample, which has hundreds of thousands of clones, around 89% seen once. The CDR3 loop spans 13 amino acids. Germline CDR1 is WSHSY and CDR2 is SAAADI. The V gene end was trimmed by 7 bases and the J gene end by 6 bases; junction bases not matched to a gene: 6. Specified treatment: about 20 received Ad26.COV2.S at low or high dose, single or two shots; 5 received placebo; per-sample allocation not given. Material that was analyzed had been drawn on day 63 after the first vaccine or placebo injection. The data originate from a study of Ad26.COV2.S vaccination and SARS-CoV-2 variants. Background on the study: Donor allocation was to the COV1001 Ad26.COV2.S trial arm.

Whole-study findings and limits: Spike-specific TCR breadth ran higher among vaccine recipients than placebo recipients. Reported findings describe substantial breadth in spike-specific CD8+ and CD4+ T cell responses following vaccination.

The rearrangement links TRBV10-2 to TRBJ2-3; 8 bases map to TRBD2. Sequenced material: peripheral blood, taken in a trial of Ad26.COV2.S vaccine versus placebo. This sequence was found in a person between 18 and 65 years old who received the Ad26.COV2.S COVID-19 vaccine or a placebo. The CDR3 bases are TGCGCCAGCATGGCGGGAGGCGGGGATACGCAGTATTTT. Translating gives CASMAGGGDTQYF.